The clone carrying this T cell receptor beta chain has more than one count but fewer than ten. The antigen is not known. Primers: 60 Vbeta forward and 13 Jbeta reverse. Libraries were prepared by immunoSEQ multiplex PCR; TCRdb keeps only in-frame clonotypes and omits some of them. The data contain about 190,000 clones, around four fifths of them singletons. CDR1 SGHTA and CDR2 FQGNSA come from the germline V gene. CDR3 length: 12 residues. With 5 bases removed from V and 0 bases from J, the gap between germline ends came to 5 bases. This sample was taken from a study of cytomegalovirus exposure and HLA in healthy donors. General study results and limits: The productive fraction for most TCR beta V segments was about 90% or about 30% in an earlier analysis.

The origin of this receptor is a young woman in good health and CMV-seronegative. Sample: PBMCs. The chain recombines TRBV7-2 with TRBJ2-7, with TRBD2 as a possible D gene (5 bases). CDR3: CASSTSSYEQYF. The CDR3 nucleotides are TGTGCCAGCAGCACTAGCTCCTACGAGCAGTACTTC.